This T cell receptor (beta chain) comes out of a study of T cells in Graves' hyperthyroidism and ophthalmopathy. Study observations and caveats: Separation of ophthalmopathy from stable hyperthyroidism was achieved by a 13 V-J model. Appearing also in blood were most of the thyroid clonotypes expanded above 0.001.

It was considered stable Graves' hyperthyroidism when ophthalmopathy did not progress within 18 months. In patients aged 18 to 65, hyperthyroidism was newly diagnosed, with duration under 2 months. RNA transcripts yielded amplified TCR beta CDR3 regions. A set of HTBI primers served as the primers for a first-round RT-PCR of the TCR CDR3. TCRdb reprocessed the multiplex PCR reads with MiXCR, giving one entry per CDR3 protein. The sample carries about 340,000 distinct CDR3 sequences, 21% recorded once. The table lists this clonotype with a few counts. Its specificity is unknown. The sequenced sample consisted of blood. This sequence originates from a woman aged 50 to 60 with Graves' hyperthyroidism.

The chain's CDR3 is CASSETPRGNTEAFF. The CDR3 DNA reads as TGTGCCAGCAGTGAAACCCCCAGGGGGAACACTGAAGCTTTCTTT. This chain connects TRBV6-1 to TRBJ1-1, with a weak D call TRBD1 (6 bases). CDR1 MNHNS and CDR2 SASEGT come from the germline V gene. V lost 2 bases and J 1 base, leaving 11 bases between the germline ends. The CDR3 loop spans 15 amino acids.